The entry below gives a single T cell receptor beta chain sequence along with its context. The antigen is not known. The extraction recovered at least 5 micrograms of total RNA per sample. A second PCR of 7 to 11 cycles used a sample-barcoded 5' primer and a J-beta primer mix. Tags on each cDNA molecule came from a template-switch adaptor with 12 random nucleotides. From the 5' RACE reads, TCRdb called clonotypes with MiXCR, one entry per CDR3 protein. The table records 1.5 million to 2 million distinct CDR3 sequences, roughly 27% of them present only once. This sample stems from a study of blood T cells in healthy people across ages. Overall study findings and caveats: Changes in expanded clonotypes were possibly confounded, as the CMV status of donors was unknown.

The V and J ends lost 4 bases and 4 bases respectively, with 23 bases between them. CDR1 MGHRA and CDR2 YSYEKL come from the germline V gene. The CDR3 is made up of 17 amino acids. This receptor was taken from a woman aged 25 to 39 in good health. Sequenced: blood. This chain links TRBV4-1 with TRBJ2-7; D ambiguous. CDR3 in amino acids: CASSREFWTPSPYEQYF. For the CDR3, the DNA is TGCGCCAGCAGCCGAGAATTTTGGACCCCTTCCCCTTACGAGCAGTACTTC.